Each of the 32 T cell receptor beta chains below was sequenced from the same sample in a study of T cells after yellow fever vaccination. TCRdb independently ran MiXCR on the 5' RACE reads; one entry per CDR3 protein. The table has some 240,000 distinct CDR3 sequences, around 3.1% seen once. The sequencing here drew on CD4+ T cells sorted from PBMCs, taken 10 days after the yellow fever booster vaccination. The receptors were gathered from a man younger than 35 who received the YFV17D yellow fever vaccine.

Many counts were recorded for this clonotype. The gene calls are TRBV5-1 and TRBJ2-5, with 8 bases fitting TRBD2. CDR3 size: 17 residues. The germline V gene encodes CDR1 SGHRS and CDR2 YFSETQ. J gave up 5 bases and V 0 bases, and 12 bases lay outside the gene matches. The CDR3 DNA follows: TGCGCCAGCAGCTTGGGTTATGAAATAGCGGGGATCGAGACCCAGTACTTC. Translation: CASSLGYEIAGIETQYF.

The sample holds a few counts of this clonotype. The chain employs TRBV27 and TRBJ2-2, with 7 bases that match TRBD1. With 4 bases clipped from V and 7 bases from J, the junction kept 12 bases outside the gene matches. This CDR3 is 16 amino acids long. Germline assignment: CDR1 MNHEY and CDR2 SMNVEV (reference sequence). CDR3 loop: CASSSPWTGGNGELFF. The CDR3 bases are TGTGCCAGCAGTTCCCCTTGGACAGGAGGAAACGGGGAGCTGTTTTTT.

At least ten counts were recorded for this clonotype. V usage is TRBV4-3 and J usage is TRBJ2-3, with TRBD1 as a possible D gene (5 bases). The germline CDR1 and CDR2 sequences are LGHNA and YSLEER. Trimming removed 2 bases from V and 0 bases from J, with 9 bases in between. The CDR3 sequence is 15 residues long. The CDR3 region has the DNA TGCGCCAGCAGCCAATCACAGGACAGCACAGATACGCAGTATTTT. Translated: CASSQSQDSTDTQYF.

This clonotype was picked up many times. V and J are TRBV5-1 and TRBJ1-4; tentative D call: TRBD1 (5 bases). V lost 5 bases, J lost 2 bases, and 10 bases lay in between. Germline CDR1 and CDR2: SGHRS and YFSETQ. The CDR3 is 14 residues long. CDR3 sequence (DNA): TGCGCCAGCAGTCGGGGGACTACTAATGAAAAACTGTTTTTT. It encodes CASSRGTTNEKLFF.

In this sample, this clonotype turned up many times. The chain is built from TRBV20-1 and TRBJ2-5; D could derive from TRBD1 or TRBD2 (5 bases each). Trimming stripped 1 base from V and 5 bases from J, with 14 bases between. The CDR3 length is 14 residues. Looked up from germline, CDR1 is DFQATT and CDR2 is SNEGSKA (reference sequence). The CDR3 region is CSARAGWGSETQYF. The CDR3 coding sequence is TGCAGTGCTAGAGCTGGTTGGGGGTCTGAGACCCAGTACTTC.

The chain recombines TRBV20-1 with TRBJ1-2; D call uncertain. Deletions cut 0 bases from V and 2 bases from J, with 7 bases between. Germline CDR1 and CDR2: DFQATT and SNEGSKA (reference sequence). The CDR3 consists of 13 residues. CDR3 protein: CSARDNSNYGYTF. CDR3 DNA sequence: TGCAGTGCTAGAGATAACAGCAACTATGGCTACACCTTC.

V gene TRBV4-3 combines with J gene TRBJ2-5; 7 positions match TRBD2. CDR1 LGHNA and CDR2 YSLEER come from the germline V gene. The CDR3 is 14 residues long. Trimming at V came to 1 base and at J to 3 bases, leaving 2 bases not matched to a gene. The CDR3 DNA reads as TGCGCCAGCAGCCAAGCAGGACTAGAAGAGACCCAGTACTTC. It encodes CASSQAGLEETQYF.

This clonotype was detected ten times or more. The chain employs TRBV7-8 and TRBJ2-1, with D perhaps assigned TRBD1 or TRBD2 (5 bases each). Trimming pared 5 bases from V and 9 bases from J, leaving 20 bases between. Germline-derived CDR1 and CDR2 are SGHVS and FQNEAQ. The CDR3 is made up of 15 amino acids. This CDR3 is CASSTGASHLGEQFF. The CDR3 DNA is TGTGCCAGCAGCACCGGGGCCAGCCACTTGGGTGAGCAGTTCTTC.

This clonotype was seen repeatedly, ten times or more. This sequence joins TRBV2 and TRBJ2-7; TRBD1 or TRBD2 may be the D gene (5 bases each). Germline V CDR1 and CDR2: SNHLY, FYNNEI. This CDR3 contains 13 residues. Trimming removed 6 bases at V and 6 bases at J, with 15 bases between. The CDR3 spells CASRGTLFSEQYV. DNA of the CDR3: TGTGCCAGCAGGGGGACCCTTTTCTCCGAGCAGTACGTC.

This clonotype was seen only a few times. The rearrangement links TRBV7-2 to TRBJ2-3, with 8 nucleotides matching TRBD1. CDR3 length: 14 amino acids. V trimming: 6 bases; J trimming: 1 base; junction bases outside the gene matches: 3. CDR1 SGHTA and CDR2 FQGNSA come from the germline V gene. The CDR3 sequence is CASRTTGGTDTQYF. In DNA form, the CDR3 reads TGTGCCAGCAGGACGACAGGGGGCACAGATACGCAGTATTTT.

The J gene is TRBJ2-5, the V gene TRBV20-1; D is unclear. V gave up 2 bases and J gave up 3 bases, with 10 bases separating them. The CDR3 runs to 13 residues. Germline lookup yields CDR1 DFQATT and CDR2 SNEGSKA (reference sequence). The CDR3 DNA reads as TGCAGTGCTAGAAACACACCCAAAGAGACCCAGTACTTC. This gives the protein CSARNTPKETQYF.

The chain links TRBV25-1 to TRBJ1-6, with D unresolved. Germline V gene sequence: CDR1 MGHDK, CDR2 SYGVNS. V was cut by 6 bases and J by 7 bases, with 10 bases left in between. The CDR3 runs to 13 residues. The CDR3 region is CASSATENSPLHF. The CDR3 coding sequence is TGTGCCAGCAGCGCGACGGAGAATTCACCCCTCCACTTT.

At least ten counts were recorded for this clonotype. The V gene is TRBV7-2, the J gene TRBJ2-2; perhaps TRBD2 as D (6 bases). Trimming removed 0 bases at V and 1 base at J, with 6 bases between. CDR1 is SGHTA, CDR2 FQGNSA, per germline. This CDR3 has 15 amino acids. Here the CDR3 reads CASSLAGGNTGELFF. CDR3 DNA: TGTGCCAGCAGCTTAGCGGGGGGGAACACCGGGGAGCTGTTTTTT.

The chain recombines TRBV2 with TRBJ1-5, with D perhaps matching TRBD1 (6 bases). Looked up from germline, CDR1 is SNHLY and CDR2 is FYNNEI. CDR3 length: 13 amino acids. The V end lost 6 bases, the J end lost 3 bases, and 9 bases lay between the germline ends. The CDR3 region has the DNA TGTGCCAGCAGCAGGGGTAACAATCAGCCCCAGCATTTT. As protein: CASSRGNNQPQHF.

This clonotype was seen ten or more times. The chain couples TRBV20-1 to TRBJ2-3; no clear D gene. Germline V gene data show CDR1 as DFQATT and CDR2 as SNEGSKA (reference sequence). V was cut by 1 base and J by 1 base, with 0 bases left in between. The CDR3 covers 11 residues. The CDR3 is CSARGTDTQYF. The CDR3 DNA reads TGCAGTGCTAGAGGCACAGATACGCAGTATTTT.

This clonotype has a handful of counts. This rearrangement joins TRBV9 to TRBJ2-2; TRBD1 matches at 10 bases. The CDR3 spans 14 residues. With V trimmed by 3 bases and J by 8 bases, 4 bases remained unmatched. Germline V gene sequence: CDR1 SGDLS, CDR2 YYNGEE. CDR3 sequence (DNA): TGTGCCAGCAGCGACGACAGGGGGCCAGGGGAGCTGTTTTTT. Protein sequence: CASSDDRGPGELFF.

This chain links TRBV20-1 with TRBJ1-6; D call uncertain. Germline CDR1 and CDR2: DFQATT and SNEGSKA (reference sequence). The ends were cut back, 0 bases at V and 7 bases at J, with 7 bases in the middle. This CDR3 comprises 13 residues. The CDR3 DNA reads TGCAGTGCTAGAGAGTATAGAAATTCACCCCTCCACTTT. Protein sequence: CSAREYRNSPLHF.

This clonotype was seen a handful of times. DNA of the CDR3: TGTGCCAGCTCCCCCCGGGACGCGGATTCACCCCTCCACTTT. This encodes CASSPRDADSPLHF. V gene TRBV18 combines with J gene TRBJ1-6; D is possibly TRBD1 (5 bases). Trimming shortened V by 6 bases and J by 8 bases, and 14 bases separated the two germline ends. Germline V gene sequence: CDR1 KGHSH, CDR2 LQKENI. This CDR3 comprises 14 residues.

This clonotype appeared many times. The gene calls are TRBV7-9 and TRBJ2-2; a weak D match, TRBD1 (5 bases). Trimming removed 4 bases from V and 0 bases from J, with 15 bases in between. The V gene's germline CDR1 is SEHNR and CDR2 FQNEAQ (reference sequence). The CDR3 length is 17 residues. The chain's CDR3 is CASSSLSSTANTGELFF. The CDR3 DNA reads TGTGCCAGCAGCTCGCTCTCCTCGACAGCGAACACCGGGGAGCTGTTTTTT.

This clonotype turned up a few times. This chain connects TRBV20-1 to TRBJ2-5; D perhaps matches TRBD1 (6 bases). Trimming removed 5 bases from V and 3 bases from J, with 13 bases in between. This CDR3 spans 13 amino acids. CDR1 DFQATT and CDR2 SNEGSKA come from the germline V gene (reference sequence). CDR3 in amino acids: CSAFHRAEETQYF. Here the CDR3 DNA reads TGCAGTGCTTTCCACAGGGCTGAAGAGACCCAGTACTTC.

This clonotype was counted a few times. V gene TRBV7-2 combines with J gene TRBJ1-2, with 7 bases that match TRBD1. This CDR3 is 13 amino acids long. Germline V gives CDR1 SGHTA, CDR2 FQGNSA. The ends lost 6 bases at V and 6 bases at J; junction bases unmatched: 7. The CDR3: CASRILGTDGYTF. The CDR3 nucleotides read TGTGCCAGCAGGATCCTCGGGACAGATGGCTACACCTTC.

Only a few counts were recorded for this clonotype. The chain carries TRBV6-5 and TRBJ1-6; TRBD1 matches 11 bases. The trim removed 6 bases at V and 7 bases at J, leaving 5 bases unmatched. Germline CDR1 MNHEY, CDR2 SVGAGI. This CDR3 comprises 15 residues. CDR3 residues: CASRRGDRGNSPLHF. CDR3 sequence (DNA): TGTGCCAGCAGACGAGGGGACAGGGGGAATTCACCCCTCCACTTT.

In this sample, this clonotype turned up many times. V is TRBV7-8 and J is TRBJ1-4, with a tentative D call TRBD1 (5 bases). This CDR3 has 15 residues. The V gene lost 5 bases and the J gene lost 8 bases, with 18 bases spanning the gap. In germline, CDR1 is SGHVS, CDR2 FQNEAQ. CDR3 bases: TGTGCCAGCAGCCCTTCGGGACTTGGTAGAGAAAAACTGTTTTTT. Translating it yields CASSPSGLGREKLFF.

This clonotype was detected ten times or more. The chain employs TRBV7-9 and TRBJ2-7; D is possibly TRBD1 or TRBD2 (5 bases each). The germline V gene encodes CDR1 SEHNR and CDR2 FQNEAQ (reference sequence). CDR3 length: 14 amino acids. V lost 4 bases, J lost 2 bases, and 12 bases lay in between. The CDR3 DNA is TGTGCCAGCAGCTCCGGGACGGACGCCTACGAGCAGTACTTC. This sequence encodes CASSSGTDAYEQYF. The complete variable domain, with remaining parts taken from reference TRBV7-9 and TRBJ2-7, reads DTGVSQNPRHKITKRGQNVTFRCDPISEHNRLYWYRQTLGQGPEFLTYFQNEAQLEKSRLLSDRFSAERPKGSFSTLEIQRTEQGDSAMYLCASSSGTDAYEQYFGPGTRLTVT.

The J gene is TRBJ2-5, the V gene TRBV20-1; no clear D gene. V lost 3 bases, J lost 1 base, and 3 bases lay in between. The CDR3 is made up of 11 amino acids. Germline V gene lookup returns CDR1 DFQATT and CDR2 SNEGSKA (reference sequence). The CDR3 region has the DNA TGCAGTGCTAGCATCCAAGAGACCCAGTACTTC. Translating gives CSASIQETQYF.

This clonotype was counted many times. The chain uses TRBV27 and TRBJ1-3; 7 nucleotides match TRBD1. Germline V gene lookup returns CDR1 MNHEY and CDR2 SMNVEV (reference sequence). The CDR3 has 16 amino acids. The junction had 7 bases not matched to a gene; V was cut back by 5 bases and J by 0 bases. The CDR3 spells CASSRTGTDSGNTIYF. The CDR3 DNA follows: TGTGCCAGCAGTCGGACCGGGACAGACTCTGGAAACACCATATATTTT.

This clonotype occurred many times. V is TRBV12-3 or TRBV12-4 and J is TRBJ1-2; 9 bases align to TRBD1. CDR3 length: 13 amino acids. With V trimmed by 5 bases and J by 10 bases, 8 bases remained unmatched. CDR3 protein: CASSTGQGRSYTF. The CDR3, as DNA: TGTGCCAGCAGTACCGGACAGGGGAGATCCTACACCTTC.

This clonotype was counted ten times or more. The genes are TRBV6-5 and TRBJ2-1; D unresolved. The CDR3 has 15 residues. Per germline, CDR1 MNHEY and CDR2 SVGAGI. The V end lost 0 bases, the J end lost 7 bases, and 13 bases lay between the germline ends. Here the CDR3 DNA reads TGTGCCAGCAGTTACTCCCCCTGGACCCCAAATGAGCAGTTCTTC. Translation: CASSYSPWTPNEQFF.

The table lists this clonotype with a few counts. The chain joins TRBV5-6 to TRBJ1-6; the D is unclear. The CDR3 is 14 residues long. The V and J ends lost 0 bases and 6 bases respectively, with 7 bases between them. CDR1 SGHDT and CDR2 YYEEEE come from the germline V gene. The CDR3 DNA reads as TGTGCCAGCAGCTTGGTTGGGAGTAATTCACCCCTCCACTTT. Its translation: CASSLVGSNSPLHF.

The CDR3 nucleotides are TGTGCCAGCAGCCTTAACCAGGGGGGAAGAGAGCAGTTCTTC. Translated: CASSLNQGGREQFF. This chain connects TRBV7-2 to TRBJ2-1; D perhaps matches TRBD1 (7 bases). The CDR3 loop spans 14 amino acids. Trimming shortened V by 5 bases and J by 10 bases, and 18 bases separated the two germline ends. In germline, CDR1 is SGHTA, CDR2 FQGNSA.

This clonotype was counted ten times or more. CDR3 amino acids: CASSQAASQDYGYTF. The CDR3 DNA reads as TGTGCCAGCAGCCAAGCGGCCTCCCAGGACTATGGCTACACCTTC. The chain carries TRBV3-1 and TRBJ1-2; D is unresolved. Germline lookup yields CDR1 LGHDT and CDR2 YNNKEL (reference sequence). V shed 1 base and J shed 3 bases, with 12 bases lying between them. This CDR3 is 15 amino acids long. The entire variable domain, with the rest obtained from reference TRBV3-1 and TRBJ1-2, is as follows: DTAVSQTPKYLVTQMGNDKSIKCEQNLGHDTMYWYKQDSKKFLKIMFSYNNKELIINETVPNRFSPKSPDKAHLNLHINSLELGDSAVYFCASSQAASQDYGYTFGSGTRLTVV.

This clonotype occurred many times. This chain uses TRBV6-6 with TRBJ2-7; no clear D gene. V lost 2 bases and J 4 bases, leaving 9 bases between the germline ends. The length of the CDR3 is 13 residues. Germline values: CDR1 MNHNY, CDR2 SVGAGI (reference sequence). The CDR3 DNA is TGTGCCAGCAGTTACCCGAACAGATACGAGCAGTACGTC. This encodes CASSYPNRYEQYV.